This note documents a single T cell receptor beta chain sequence. Its antigen has not been determined. The sample belongs to a study of T cells expressing NK-cell markers (dated by TCRdb to between 2020 and 2021). A note on the overall study: In sorted CD3+CD56+NKG2C+, CD3+CD56+NKG2C- and CD3+CD56-NKG2C+ T-cell subsets from several donors, TCR beta-chain repertoires were profiled. Among the eight sequenced donors, seven were HCMV-seropositive and one was HCMV-seronegative. The study sequenced eight donors, all healthy volunteers chosen at random: three men and five women. The libraries were sequenced on Illumina HiSeq 2000/2500, MiSeq or NextSeq, producing 2 x 150 bp reads.

Measured from the cysteine to the phenylalanine, the CDR3 is 17 residues long. No DNA was logged. TCRdb records Illumina HiSeq 2000 as the sequencer. TCR beta cDNA libraries were made by 5'RACE template switching that added a universal primer site and unique molecular identifiers. Synthesis of cDNA was primed from the TCR beta constant segment and was followed by two consecutive PCR amplification steps. Per the original workflow: MIGEC handled demultiplexing of the reads and grouping by UMI, while MiTCR was used to assemble and quantify clonotypes. To exclude erroneous sequences, only TCR cDNA sequences supported by at least two reads were retained. The tcR package was used for downstream repertoire analysis, with clonotypes matched between fractions based on CDR3 nucleotide sequence plus V segment. VDJmatch was used to annotate antigen specificity against VDJdb, with one amino acid substitution in CDR3 allowed. TCRdb reprocessed the reads, reporting each CDR3 protein sequence once and no DNA. TCRdb assigned the V and J calls; the authors' analysis was not used. This sample's records show about 540,000 distinct CDR3 sequences. Of the sample, 3% to 4.5% is held by the ten largest clones.

General findings and caveats noted by the study authors: Whether the expanded NKG2C-expressing T cell clones were specific for HCMV antigens remained unclear. In several donors, the dominant CD3+CD56+NKG2C+ clonotypes were found to rank among the top 10 CD8+ clonotypes and to make up about 1.0-8% of CD8+ T cells. Those dominant clonotypes were again the most abundant among CD3+CD56-NKG2C+ cells in four donors, at roughly 25-60.1%.

HCMV-specific IgG was detected in serum with a commercial ELISA kit to determine HCMV serostatus. Peripheral blood mononuclear cells were isolated from blood by Ficoll density gradient centrifugation. Specimen: blood T cells: a sorted CD56 or NKG2C T cell subset, CD4+ or CD8+ T cells, or bulk PBMC T cells (not recorded which). The chain employs TRBV12-3 or TRBV12-4 and TRBJ2-1; TCRdb gives TRBD2 as the D gene, but with no DNA this cannot be confirmed. The sequence came from a man aged 18 to 35 in good health. Donor details come from another sample of the same person, matched by shared clones. CDR3 region: CASSLPPGSGAYNEQFF.